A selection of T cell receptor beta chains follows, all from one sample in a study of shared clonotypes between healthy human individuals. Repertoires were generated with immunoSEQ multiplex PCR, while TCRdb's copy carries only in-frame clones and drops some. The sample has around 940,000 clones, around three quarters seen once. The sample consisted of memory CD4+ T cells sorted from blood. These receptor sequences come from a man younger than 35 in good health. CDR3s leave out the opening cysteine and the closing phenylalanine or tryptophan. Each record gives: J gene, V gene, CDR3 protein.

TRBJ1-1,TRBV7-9,ASSQRQGANTEAF
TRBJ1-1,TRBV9,ASSVVTVNTEAF
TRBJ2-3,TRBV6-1,ASRDSSSTDTQY
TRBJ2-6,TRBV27,ASGTGDFSGANVLT
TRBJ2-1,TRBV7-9,ASSHSGRDNEQF
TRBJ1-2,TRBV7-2,ASSAGGSYGYT
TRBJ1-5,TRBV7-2,ASSLSQGSNQPQH
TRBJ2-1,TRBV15,ATSRQGGLGGNEQF
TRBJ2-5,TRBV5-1,ASSPSGGQETQY
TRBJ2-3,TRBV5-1,ASSLAVSSGASDTQY
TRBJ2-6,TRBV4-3,ASSQETGAGANVLT